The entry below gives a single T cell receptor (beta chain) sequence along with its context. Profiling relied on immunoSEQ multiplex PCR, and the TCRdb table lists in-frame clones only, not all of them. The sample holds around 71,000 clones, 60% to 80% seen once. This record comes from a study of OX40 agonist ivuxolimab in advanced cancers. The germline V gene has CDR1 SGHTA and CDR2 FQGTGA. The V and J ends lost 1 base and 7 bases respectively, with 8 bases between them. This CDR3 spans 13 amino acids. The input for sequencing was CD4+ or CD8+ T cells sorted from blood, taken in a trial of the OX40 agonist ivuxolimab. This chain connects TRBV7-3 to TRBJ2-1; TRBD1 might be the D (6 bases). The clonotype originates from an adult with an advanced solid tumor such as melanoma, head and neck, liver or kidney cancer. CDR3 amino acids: CASSLNRENEQFF. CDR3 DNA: TGTGCCAGCAGCTTAAACAGGGAAAATGAGCAGTTCTTC. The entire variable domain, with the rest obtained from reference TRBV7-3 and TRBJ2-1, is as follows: GAGVSQTPSNKVTEKGKYVELRCDPISGHTALYWYRQSLGQGPEFLIYFQGTGAADDSGLPNDRFFAVRPEGSVSTLKIQRTERGDSAVYLCASSLNRENEQFFGPGTRLTVL.